This T cell receptor (beta chain) originates from a study of technical replicates of blood from a handful of donors. This CDR3 spans 14 amino acids. The germline gives CDR1 SGHVS, CDR2 FQNEAQ. With 5 bases removed from V and 1 base from J, the gap between germline ends came to 11 bases. Clones were sequenced by immunoSEQ multiplex PCR, and TCRdb holds only the in-frame ones, with some missing. The sample lists about 56,000 clones, 90% to 95% occurring once. The chain recombines TRBV7-8 with TRBJ2-5; D is ambiguous. Sequenced: PBMCs. This TCR was sampled from a human donor in good health. Some clones in this sample may be carry-over from other donors' samples. The CDR3 region has the DNA TGTGCCAGCAGCACCCTAGAGCCCCAAGAGACCCAGTACTTC. Translation gives CASSTLEPQETQYF.